Presented here are 21 T cell receptor beta chains from one specimen sequenced in a study of PD-L1 blockade in urothelial cancer (dated by TCRdb to 2016 to 2017). Library construction relied on the immunoSEQ multiplex PCR assay. The table comes from immuneACCESS by way of TCRdb, which keeps in-frame sequences with V and J called. Part of the clones is missing from these tables; in studies checked, under half for an unresolved V gene and the rest for unknown reasons. The sample table shows about 86,000 clones, and over 65% are seen once. The top ten hold roughly 14% of the sample. The time point label here, explained by the study, means: pretreatment peripheral blood. This specimen was PBMCs, taken around atezolizumab (anti-PD-L1) treatment. The receptors originated from a man aged 55 to 70 with urothelial cancer.

V gene TRBV20-1 combines with J gene TRBJ2-7; D is possibly TRBD1 (5 bases). V lost 7 bases to trimming and J lost 4 bases, with 11 bases between them. The CDR3 has 11 residues. Germline V lookup: CDR1 DFQATT, CDR2 SNEGSKA (reference sequence). The CDR3 sequence is CSGKQGYEQYF. The CDR3, as DNA: TGCAGTGGGAAGCAGGGTTACGAGCAGTACTTC.

The V and J genes are TRBV7-9 and TRBJ2-1, with TRBD2 as a possible D gene (6 bases). There are 13 residues in the CDR3. Germline V CDR1 and CDR2: SEHNR, FQNEAQ (reference sequence). Trimming left V 6 bases short and J 4 bases short, with 10 bases between. This chain's CDR3 is CASRREAYNEQFF. Written as DNA, the CDR3 is TGTGCCAGCAGGCGGGAAGCGTACAATGAGCAGTTCTTC.

This clone has a handful of counts. The rearrangement joins TRBV9 to TRBJ2-2; 9 bases fit TRBD2. This CDR3 region has 16 residues. V lost 0 bases, J lost 4 bases, and 4 bases stayed unmatched. In germline, CDR1 is SGDLS, CDR2 YYNGEE. The CDR3 DNA reads TGTGCCAGCAGCGTAGATTGGACTAGCGTCACCGGGGAGCTGTTTTTT. Protein product: CASSVDWTSVTGELFF.

The chain combines TRBV29-1 with TRBJ2-7; weak D call: TRBD1 (5 bases). With 6 bases removed from V and 2 bases from J, the gap between germline ends came to 14 bases. Germline V gene data show CDR1 as SQVTM and CDR2 as ANQGSEA. The CDR3 is 13 amino acids. This CDR3 reads CSVEIDSPYEQYF. CDR3 DNA: TGCAGCGTCGAAATAGACAGTCCCTACGAGCAGTACTTC.

The chain employs TRBV10-3 and TRBJ2-7, with TRBD1 matching 7 bases. The CDR3 loop spans 13 amino acids. V lost 7 bases and J lost 5; bases outside the gene matches: 8. In germline, CDR1 is ENHRY, CDR2 SYGVKD. The CDR3 here is CAIKGTETNEQYF. The CDR3 DNA is TGTGCCATCAAAGGGACAGAGACGAACGAGCAGTACTTC.

This chain links TRBV25-1 with TRBJ2-3, with 9 bases identical to TRBD1. This CDR3 comprises 16 residues. After removal of 2 bases from V and 5 bases from J, the junction contained 8 bases not matched to a gene. Germline V CDR1 and CDR2: MGHDK, SYGVNS. The CDR3 reads CASSEGQGPSRDTQYF. The CDR3 nucleotides read TGTGCCAGCAGTGAAGGACAGGGGCCCTCTCGAGATACGCAGTATTTT.

The rearrangement joins TRBV6-1 to TRBJ2-5; D is unclear. From germline, CDR1 is MNHNS and CDR2 SASEGT. The length of the CDR3 is 13 residues. The V end lost 8 bases, the J end lost 2 bases, and 12 bases lay between the germline ends. The CDR3 loop reads CASGGVRQETQYF. The CDR3 region has the DNA TGTGCCAGCGGCGGAGTAAGGCAAGAGACCCAGTACTTC.

The chain couples TRBV4-1 to TRBJ2-7; 8 bases are shared with TRBD1. Germline CDR1 MGHRA, CDR2 YSYEKL. Losses at the gene ends were 4 bases for V and 0 bases for J; bases not matched to a gene: 8. The CDR3 consists of 16 residues. CDR3 sequence: CASSLRDRTLSYEQYF. The CDR3 coding sequence is TGCGCCAGCAGCCTTAGGGACAGGACTCTCTCCTACGAGCAGTACTTC.

This chain uses TRBV28 with TRBJ2-7; 11 bases match TRBD2. The CDR3 extends over 13 amino acids. Germline CDR1 and CDR2: MDHEN and SYDVKM. Unmatched junction bases numbered 3, after V lost 7 bases and J lost 4 bases. CDR3 nucleotides: TGTGCCAGCACAACTAGCGGGAGATACGAGCAGTACTTC. Its translation is CASTTSGRYEQYF.

This clone was counted only a few times. The J gene is TRBJ1-6, the V gene TRBV7-8; the match to TRBD1 covers 7 bases. CDR1 and CDR2 (germline): SGHVS, FQNEAQ. The CDR3 covers 16 residues. The J segment lost 7 bases and the V segment lost 5 bases, leaving 11 bases of the junction unmatched. The CDR3 loop is CASSQRVGTANSPLHF. The DNA of the CDR3 is TGTGCCAGCAGCCAAAGGGTTGGGACAGCCAATTCACCCCTCCACTTT.

The chain joins TRBV25-1 to TRBJ1-3; 9 bases are shared with TRBD1. Per the germline V gene, CDR1 is MGHDK and CDR2 is SYGVNS. V shed 4 bases, J shed 4 bases, and the junction held 5 bases outside the gene matches. This CDR3 comprises 15 residues. Written as DNA, the CDR3 is TGTGCCAGCAGTGTGAACAGGGGGCAAGGAAACACCATATATTTT. It specifies CASSVNRGQGNTIYF.

The genes are TRBV2 and TRBJ2-6; D is uncertain. Germline loops: CDR1 SNHLY, CDR2 FYNNEI. The CDR3 has 14 amino acids. V dropped 2 bases and J dropped 2 bases, with 4 bases sitting between them. The CDR3 reads CASSEFTGANVLTF. The CDR3 bases are TGTGCCAGCAGTGAATTCACTGGGGCCAACGTCCTGACTTTC.

This chain links TRBV15 with TRBJ2-1; perhaps TRBD2 as D (5 bases). V shed 1 base and J shed 6 bases, with 19 bases lying between them. From germline, CDR1 is LNHNV and CDR2 YYDKDF (reference sequence). The CDR3 loop spans 17 amino acids. DNA for the CDR3: TGTGCCACCAGCAGAGGGCATACTCGGACTCGGGGCAATGAGCAGTTCTTC. Protein sequence: CATSRGHTRTRGNEQFF.

CDR3 nucleotide sequence: TGTGCCAGCAGCAACCGGGACAAGAGCTATGGCTACACCTTC. Translated, it gives CASSNRDKSYGYTF. The J gene is TRBJ1-2, the V gene TRBV7-2; D perhaps matches TRBD1 (6 bases). Germline assignment: CDR1 SGHTA and CDR2 FQGNSA. The ends were cut back, 5 bases at V and 4 bases at J, with 14 bases in the middle. There are 14 residues in the CDR3.

This clone was picked up one time. The chain couples TRBV19 to TRBJ2-2; 7 positions agree with TRBD2. The CDR3 runs 15 residues. The junction had 7 bases not matched to a gene; V was cut back by 4 bases and J by 5 bases. Germline assignment: CDR1 LNHDA and CDR2 SQIVND (reference sequence). The DNA for the CDR3 is TGTGCCAGTAGTAGCCAGCGGGGTATGACCGGGGAGCTGTTTTTT. It codes for CASSSQRGMTGELFF.

The V and J genes are TRBV9 and TRBJ1-6; D not certain. V lost 7 bases and J lost 10, with 15 bases in between. In germline, CDR1 is SGDLS, CDR2 YYNGEE. The CDR3 covers 13 residues. The CDR3 reads CASRRETGSPLHF. The CDR3 nucleotides are TGTGCCAGCCGTAGAGAGACGGGGTCACCCCTCCACTTT.

V gene TRBV18 combines with J gene TRBJ1-1; D remains ambiguous. The length of the CDR3 is 17 residues. Germline values: CDR1 KGHSH, CDR2 LQKENI. V was trimmed by 1 base and J by 2 bases, leaving 17 bases between them. CDR3 loop: CASSPRVGESANTEAFF. The CDR3 DNA follows: TGTGCCAGCTCACCACGTGTCGGGGAGAGTGCAAACACTGAAGCTTTCTTT.

CDR3 region: CASSVQGPPRNEQYF. CDR3 coding DNA: TGCGCCAGCAGCGTACAGGGGCCGCCAAGGAACGAGCAGTACTTC. This chain connects TRBV5-1 to TRBJ2-7; 7 bases fit TRBD1. V trimming: 4 bases; J trimming: 5 bases; junction bases outside the gene matches: 12. The CDR3 runs to 15 residues. The V gene's germline CDR1 is SGHRS and CDR2 YFSETQ.

This clone was seen just once. The CDR3 region has the DNA TGCGCCAGCTCTAGGGGGACAGGGACATACAATGAGCAGTTCTTC. Amino acids: CASSRGTGTYNEQFF. V usage is TRBV5-1 and J usage is TRBJ2-1; 9 bases map to TRBD1. The ends lost 7 bases at V and 4 bases at J; junction bases unmatched: 9. The CDR3 runs to 15 residues. CDR1 and CDR2 from the germline V gene are SGHRS and YFSETQ.

This chain links TRBV19 with TRBJ1-6; TRBD1 matches at 7 bases. The CDR3 totals 15 residues. CDR1 is LNHDA, CDR2 SQIVND, per germline (reference sequence). The V and J ends lost 6 bases and 6 bases, in that order; junction bases with no gene match: 8. CDR3 loop: CASSPMTGFNSPLHF. CDR3 in DNA: TGTGCCAGTAGCCCGATGACAGGGTTTAATTCACCCCTCCACTTT.

The chain joins TRBV5-1 to TRBJ2-7, with 7 positions matching TRBD1. Per germline, CDR1 SGHRS and CDR2 YFSETQ. The V segment lost 2 bases and the J segment 1 base; nucleotides outside the gene matches: 3. This CDR3 is built from 14 residues. CDR3 bases: TGCGCCAGCAGCTTTCGGGACAGATCCTACGAGCAGTACTTC. Translating gives CASSFRDRSYEQYF.